These 27 T cell receptor beta chains originate from one sample sequenced in a study of OX40 agonist ivuxolimab in advanced cancers. TCRdb's table, derived via immunoSEQ multiplex PCR, lists solely in-frame clones and lacks some. The profile shows under 90,000 clones, 85% of them singletons. The input for sequencing was CD4+ or CD8+ T cells sorted from blood, taken in a trial of the OX40 agonist ivuxolimab. The receptor set was obtained from an adult with an advanced solid tumor such as melanoma, head and neck, liver or kidney cancer.

The V gene is TRBV9, the J gene TRBJ2-1; D unresolved. With 2 bases removed from V and 5 bases from J, the gap between germline ends came to 11 bases. The germline V gene encodes CDR1 SGDLS and CDR2 YYNGEE. The CDR3 covers 14 residues. CDR3 DNA: TGTGCCAGCAGCGTGGGTCACAGTAACAATGAGCAGTTCTTC. Encoded protein: CASSVGHSNNEQFF.

This chain uses TRBV19 with TRBJ2-3, with 7 bases identical to TRBD2. The V gene's germline CDR1 is LNHDA and CDR2 SQIVND (reference sequence). Losses at the gene ends were 2 bases for V and 7 bases for J; bases not matched to a gene: 12. The CDR3 spans 16 residues. The CDR3 spells CASSIFERGGRNTQYF. CDR3 coding DNA: TGTGCCAGTAGTATATTTGAGCGGGGCGGGCGAAATACGCAGTATTTT.

V usage is TRBV7-6 and J usage is TRBJ2-2; a weak D match, TRBD1 (6 bases). Germline V lookup: CDR1 SGHVS, CDR2 FNYEAQ. V was clipped by 2 bases and J by 3 bases, with 13 bases between them. The CDR3 extends over 16 amino acids. The CDR3 DNA follows: TGTGCCAGCAGCTTAACTCACAGGGTGGACACCGGGGAGCTGTTTTTT. Translating it yields CASSLTHRVDTGELFF. Full variable domain (rest looked up from reference TRBV7-6 and TRBJ2-2): GAGVSQSPRYKVTKRGQDVALRCDPISGHVSLYWYRQALGQGPEFLTYFNYEAQQDKSGLPNDRFSAERPEGSISTLTIQRTEQRDSAMYRCASSLTHRVDTGELFFGEGSRLTVL.

This clone was observed once. The chain uses TRBV7-8 and TRBJ2-3, with TRBD1 identical over 7 bases. Germline trimming cut 6 bases from V and 2 bases from J; bases unmatched to any gene: 8. The CDR3 covers 15 residues. CDR1 is SGHVS, CDR2 FQNEAQ, per germline. The CDR3 DNA sequence: TGTGCCAGCAGGAGGGGGACAGCCTACACAGATACGCAGTATTTT. Its translation: CASRRGTAYTDTQYF.

The V gene is TRBV18, the J gene TRBJ1-6, with D possibly TRBD1 on 5 matching bases. The CDR3 covers 18 residues. The germline gives CDR1 KGHSH, CDR2 LQKENI. The V end was cut by 4 bases, the J end by 10 bases, with 26 bases between. CDR3 protein: CASSLSPGTGTATSPLHF. The CDR3 nucleotides read TGTGCCAGCTCACTCTCCCCGGGGACGGGTACGGCGACATCACCCCTCCACTTT.

The chain employs TRBV7-9 and TRBJ1-2, with 8 bases identical to TRBD1. There are 14 residues in the CDR3. The V and J ends lost 5 bases and 8 bases, in that order; junction bases with no gene match: 10. Germline values: CDR1 SEHNR, CDR2 FQNEAQ (reference sequence). The chain's CDR3 is CASSVEHGQGGYTF. The CDR3, as DNA: TGTGCCAGCAGCGTAGAACACGGACAGGGCGGCTACACCTTC.

The chain carries TRBV11-3 and TRBJ1-1; TRBD1 agrees at 7 bases. The germline V gene encodes CDR1 SGHNT and CDR2 YENEEA. The CDR3 covers 13 residues. V gave up 5 bases and J gave up 5 bases; unmatched junction bases: 5. CDR3 DNA: TGTGCCAGCAGCCGACAGGGAGATACTGAAGCTTTCTTT. Translating it yields CASSRQGDTEAFF.

This clone was seen only a few times. The rearrangement uses TRBV19 and TRBJ2-1; D is unresolved. This CDR3 has 11 amino acids. Germline CDR1 LNHDA, CDR2 SQIVND (reference sequence). Trimming left V 0 bases short and J 11 bases short, with 5 bases between. The CDR3 nucleotides read TGTGCCAGTAGTATAGACTACCAGCAGTTCTTC. Encoded protein: CASSIDYQQFF.

This chain links TRBV5-1 with TRBJ2-1; tentative D call: TRBD1 (5 bases). CDR1 and CDR2 from the germline V gene are SGHRS and YFSETQ. The CDR3 totals 15 residues. Trimming removed 0 bases from V and 4 bases from J, with 11 bases in between. CDR3 bases: TGCGCCAGCAGCTTGGCCGGGCAGGGATACAATGAGCAGTTCTTC. As protein: CASSLAGQGYNEQFF.

The chain links TRBV6-1 to TRBJ1-2; the match to TRBD1 covers 7 bases. The CDR3 is 13 amino acids. The germline CDR1 and CDR2 sequences are MNHNS and SASEGT. The ends lost 3 bases at V and 2 bases at J; junction bases unmatched: 0. CDR3 in DNA: TGTGCCAGCAGTGAGGGACAGAACTATGGCTACACCTTC. As protein: CASSEGQNYGYTF.

The V call is TRBV2, the J call TRBJ2-3; D gene ambiguous. V lost 2 bases, J lost 8 bases, and 5 bases lay in between. CDR1 and CDR2 from the germline V gene are SNHLY and FYNNEI. The CDR3 has 11 residues. The CDR3 nucleotides are TGTGCCAGCAGTGAAATAGGTACGCAGTATTTT. It translates to CASSEIGTQYF.

This chain links TRBV4-1 with TRBJ1-5; weak D call: TRBD1 (5 bases). This CDR3 is built from 15 residues. Germline loops: CDR1 MGHRA, CDR2 YSYEKL. Trimming shortened V by 4 bases and J by 4 bases, and 14 bases separated the two germline ends. For the CDR3, the DNA is TGCGCCAGCAGCCCACTAGGACACCCAAATCAGCCCCAGCATTTT. Translating it yields CASSPLGHPNQPQHF.

The sample holds one count of this clone. V is TRBV5-4 and J is TRBJ2-7, with 7 nucleotides matching TRBD2. Germline CDR1 SGHNT, CDR2 YYREEE (reference sequence). Trimming removed 4 bases from V and 6 bases from J; junction bases left unmatched: 7. The CDR3 totals 13 residues. The CDR3 sequence is CASSRDYLGEQYF. The CDR3 DNA sequence: TGTGCCAGCAGCCGGGACTATCTAGGCGAGCAGTACTTC. Looking up the rest from reference TRBV5-4 and TRBJ2-7 gives the full variable domain: ETGVTQSPTHLIKTRGQQVTLRCSSQSGHNTVSWYQQALGQGPQFIFQYYREEENGRGNFPPRFSGLQFPNYSSELNVNALELDDSALYLCASSRDYLGEQYFGPGTRLTVT.

CDR3 loop: CASSFKLGGEQYF. As DNA, the CDR3 is TGTGCCAGCAGCTTCAAACTGGGGGGCGAGCAGTACTTC. The J gene is TRBJ2-7, the V gene TRBV7-8, with D possibly TRBD2 on 6 matching bases. This CDR3 is built from 13 residues. Trimming left V 3 bases short and J 6 bases short, with 12 bases between. The V gene's germline CDR1 is SGHVS and CDR2 FQNEAQ.

The chain carries TRBV7-2 and TRBJ2-3; D possibly corresponds to TRBD1 (6 bases). The V and J ends lost 5 bases and 8 bases respectively, with 23 bases between them. The CDR3 sequence is 16 residues long. Looked up from germline, CDR1 is SGHTA and CDR2 is FQGNSA. CDR3 sequence (DNA): TGTGCCAGCAGCCCACAGGGAGCTGAGAGTGGGGGTACGCAGTATTTT. Amino acids: CASSPQGAESGGTQYF.

The rearrangement joins TRBV2 to TRBJ1-2, with D uncertain. This CDR3 comprises 15 residues. Trimming took 4 bases from V and 0 from J, leaving 12 bases between them. Germline loops: CDR1 SNHLY, CDR2 FYNNEI. This CDR3 reads CASSVTRDSNYGYTF. In nucleotides, the CDR3 is TGTGCCAGCAGTGTTACGCGGGATTCTAACTATGGCTACACCTTC.

This chain links TRBV29-1 with TRBJ2-7, with D possibly being TRBD1 (5 bases). Trimming stripped 4 bases from V and 5 bases from J, with 9 bases between. Germline loops: CDR1 SQVTM, CDR2 ANQGSEA. The CDR3 contains 11 residues. This CDR3 is CSVGQIHEQYF. In nucleotides, the CDR3 is TGCAGCGTTGGACAGATCCACGAGCAGTACTTC.

This chain links TRBV5-1 with TRBJ1-1; a weak D match, TRBD1 (5 bases). Trimming left V 0 bases short and J 4 bases short, with 13 bases between. The CDR3 has 15 residues. Germline CDR1 and CDR2: SGHRS and YFSETQ. CDR3 region: CASSLGIGVSTEAFF. The DNA of the CDR3 is TGCGCCAGCAGCTTGGGGATAGGGGTTAGCACTGAAGCTTTCTTT.

The chain joins TRBV7-2 to TRBJ2-2, with D possibly TRBD2 on 5 matching bases. Trimming cost V 3 bases and J 0 bases, with 8 bases left between them. The length of the CDR3 is 15 residues. Per germline, CDR1 SGHTA and CDR2 FQGNSA. CDR3 coding DNA: TGTGCCAGCAGCTTGGGGAGAGCGAACACCGGGGAGCTGTTTTTT. This sequence encodes CASSLGRANTGELFF.

A few counts support this clone. CDR3 nucleotides: TGTGCCAGCAGTCGGGACAGGGGGCCCCAAGAGACCCAGTACTTC. Protein sequence: CASSRDRGPQETQYF. This sequence joins TRBV2 and TRBJ2-5; the match to TRBD1 covers 12 bases. Trimming took 5 bases from V and 1 from J; bases not matched to a gene: 2. CDR3 length: 15 amino acids. CDR1 is SNHLY, CDR2 FYNNEI, per germline.

In this sample, this clone turned up a few times. The rearrangement uses TRBV30 and TRBJ1-2; D not certain. The CDR3 runs 14 residues. V lost 7 bases to trimming and J lost 3 bases, with 18 bases between them. CDR1 and CDR2 (germline): GTSNPN, SVGIG (reference sequence). The CDR3 region has the DNA TGTGCCTTAAACACCGGGATGGCCTACTATGGCTACACCTTC. It codes for CALNTGMAYYGYTF.

A single count supports this clone. The chain uses TRBV11-2 and TRBJ2-1; 9 positions match TRBD1. Germline lookup yields CDR1 SGHAT and CDR2 FQNNGV. This CDR3 comprises 14 residues. Losses at the gene ends were 6 bases for V and 9 bases for J; bases not matched to a gene: 9. CDR3 bases: TGTGCCAGCAGGAAAGACAGGGGGGACGGTGAGCAGTTCTTC. Residues: CASRKDRGDGEQFF.

The genes are TRBV4-1 and TRBJ1-5; a possible D gene is TRBD1 (5 bases). From germline, CDR1 is MGHRA and CDR2 YSYEKL. Trimming took 1 base from V and 0 from J, leaving 10 bases between them. The CDR3 runs to 16 residues. The DNA for the CDR3 is TGCGCCAGCAGCCAAGGCAGGGCTTATAGCAATCAGCCCCAGCATTTT. Encoded protein: CASSQGRAYSNQPQHF.

This clone was counted once. The gene calls are TRBV28 and TRBJ2-2; unclear D gene. This CDR3 is 16 amino acids long. Trimming left V 7 bases short and J 0 bases short, with 15 bases between. Germline CDR1 is MDHEN and CDR2 is SYDVKM. The CDR3 DNA sequence: TGTGCCAGCACCAAATCAGGCACAGCGAACACCGGGGAGCTGTTTTTT. Its translation: CASTKSGTANTGELFF.

This clone was observed a single time. The V and J genes are TRBV5-1 and TRBJ1-2; D is perhaps TRBD1 (6 bases). The CDR3 has 15 amino acids. CDR1 and CDR2 from the germline V gene are SGHRS and YFSETQ. V lost 7 bases, J lost 0 bases, and 16 bases lay in between. The CDR3 spells CASGRGEIANYGYTF. CDR3 DNA: TGCGCCAGCGGAAGGGGGGAGATAGCTAACTATGGCTACACCTTC.

The chain has TRBV20-1 and TRBJ2-1; 7 nucleotides align to TRBD2. V gave up 2 bases and J gave up 15 bases; unmatched junction bases: 7. The CDR3 runs to 11 residues. CDR1 is DFQATT, CDR2 SNEGSKA, per germline (reference sequence). In DNA, the CDR3 is TGCAGTGCTAGAAAGGGCGGGAGTTCGTTCTTC. This codes for CSARKGGSSFF.

The gene calls are TRBV7-9 and TRBJ1-6, with D maybe TRBD1 (5 bases). The length of the CDR3 is 18 residues. V was pared by 0 bases and J by 0 bases, with 12 bases between. Looked up from germline, CDR1 is SEHNR and CDR2 is FQNEAQ (reference sequence). Written as DNA, the CDR3 is TGTGCCAGCAGCTTAGCGGAAGGCAGGGACTCCTATAATTCACCCCTCCACTTT. This encodes CASSLAEGRDSYNSPLHF.